This T cell receptor beta chain derives from a study of metastatic and nonmetastatic thyroid tumors. At the level of the study: The authors compared repertoires across blood and tumor or nodule tissue from malignant and benign thyroid patients.

This clone was detected ten times or more. Its cognate antigen is unknown. Whole-study results and caveats: Reported TCR beta diversity, measured in blood and tumor, was significantly higher for malignant thyroid tumors than for benign nodules.

CDR3 length: 14 amino acids. Germline V gives CDR1 SGDLS, CDR2 YYNGEE. V was clipped by 3 bases and J by 5 bases; unmatched bases: 5. Original processing methods: Between-group CDR3 differences, defined by clinicopathological status, yielded a distant-metastasis classifier for papillary thyroid cancer. With MiXCR, TCRdb called clones anew from the PCR reads. The V and J calls come from TCRdb's annotation, not from the publication. Among tens of thousands of clones listed, approximately 15% were seen once. Thyroid surgery was performed in patients who had received no treatment beforehand. The J gene is TRBJ2-1, the V gene TRBV9; 7 nucleotides match TRBD2. Sequenced sample: tumor tissue. The clonotype was recovered from a female donor with papillary thyroid cancer or a benign thyroid nodule (not recorded which). Some clones in this sample may be carry-over from other donors' samples. CDR3 bases: TGTGCCAGCAGCGAAACTAGCGACCACAATGAGCAGTTCTTC. It encodes CASSETSDHNEQFF.